A single sample is the source of the 6 T cell receptor beta chains below, sequenced in a study of PD-1 blockade in mismatch repair-deficient tumors. Only in-frame clones appear in the TCRdb table, and some are missing; sequencing was by immunoSEQ multiplex PCR. The sample consists of some 48,000 clones, roughly 80% of them appearing once. Specimen: peripheral blood, collected roughly 21 weeks after starting pembrolizumab. These receptors came from an adult with mismatch repair-deficient cancer.

This clone has more than one count but fewer than ten. The chain recombines TRBV18 with TRBJ1-1, with D unclear. Trimming left V 3 bases short and J 5 bases short, with 7 bases between. This CDR3 contains 12 residues. The germline V gene has CDR1 KGHSH and CDR2 LQKENI. The CDR3 sequence: CASSPGQTEAFF. CDR3 DNA: TGTGCCAGCTCACCCGGTCAGACTGAAGCTTTCTTT.

The CDR3 reads CASSSLGQSPETQYF. The CDR3, as DNA: TGTGCCAGTAGCTCTCTCGGCCAGTCCCCCGAGACCCAGTACTTC. The chain employs TRBV19 and TRBJ2-5; D gene unclear. Trimming pared 6 bases from V and 5 bases from J, leaving 19 bases between. This CDR3 is 15 amino acids long. The V gene's germline CDR1 is LNHDA and CDR2 SQIVND (reference sequence).

The table lists this clone with a few counts. Other DNA sequences in this sample translate to the same CDR3. V usage is TRBV4-1 and J usage is TRBJ2-1, with D unclear. V lost 0 bases to trimming and J lost 4 bases, with 4 bases between them. Germline assignment: CDR1 MGHRA and CDR2 YSYEKL. The CDR3 sequence is 13 residues long. The CDR3 spells CASSQDPYNEQFF. CDR3 coding DNA: TGCGCCAGCAGCCAAGACCCATACAATGAGCAGTTCTTC.

V is TRBV11-1 and J is TRBJ2-2; a weak D match, TRBD2 (6 bases). The CDR3 runs 16 residues. In germline, CDR1 is SGHAT, CDR2 FQDESV (reference sequence). V lost 5 bases, J lost 5 bases, and 18 bases lay in between. CDR3 sequence reads: CASSLRAGLGTGELFF. CDR3 nucleotides: TGTGCCAGCAGCCTAAGGGCGGGACTTGGGACCGGGGAGCTGTTTTTT.

A few counts support this clone. The chain carries TRBV7-3 and TRBJ2-3, with 7 bases identical to TRBD1. This CDR3 is 14 amino acids long. Germline lookup yields CDR1 SGHTA and CDR2 FQGTGA. V shed 2 bases, J shed 4 bases, and the junction held 3 bases outside the gene matches. The CDR3 DNA reads TGTGCCAGCAGCTTACTACAGGGGTCAGATACGCAGTATTTT. Amino acids: CASSLLQGSDTQYF. Combining the CDR3 with reference TRBV7-3 and TRBJ2-3 gives the whole variable domain GAGVSQTPSNKVTEKGKYVELRCDPISGHTALYWYRQSLGQGPEFLIYFQGTGAADDSGLPNDRFFAVRPEGSVSTLKIQRTERGDSAVYLCASSLLQGSDTQYFGPGTRLTVL.

V usage is TRBV7-6 and J usage is TRBJ2-1; D is possibly TRBD2 (6 bases). The V gene's germline CDR1 is SGHVS and CDR2 FNYEAQ. Trimming shortened V by 5 bases and J by 10 bases, and 9 bases separated the two germline ends. This CDR3 region has 11 residues. CDR3 sequence: CASSRGLEQFF. Here the CDR3 DNA reads TGTGCCAGCAGCCGCGGACTAGAGCAGTTCTTC.